This T cell receptor (beta chain) is drawn from a study of cytomegalovirus exposure and HLA in healthy donors. The CDR3 is made up of 14 amino acids. V was pared by 4 bases and J by 9 bases, with 20 bases between. Germline V gene data show CDR1 as SGHNT and CDR2 as YYREEE (reference sequence). The study ran its PCR with 60 Vbeta and 13 Jbeta primers. Produced via immunoSEQ multiplex PCR; TCRdb's table is partial and in-frame only. Seen here are roughly 120,000 clones, 65% to 85% observed once, and the top ten hold less than 6%. About this clone itself: What it binds is unknown. Distinct nucleotide sequences in the sample also encode this CDR3.

Points from the study as a whole: Analysis was performed later, and it showed HLA-associated TCR beta chains to be more clonally expanded than equally common others. Differences between HLA loci emerged in a later analysis of TCR association rates, with DRB1 most and HLA-C fewest.

Sequenced sample: PBMCs. The rearrangement joins TRBV5-4 to TRBJ2-7; D is perhaps TRBD2 (5 bases). This TCR came from a woman aged 25 to 39 in good health and CMV-seropositive. CDR3 region: CASSPDSSSAGQYF. CDR3 nucleotides: TGTGCCAGCAGCCCCGACTCAAGTTCCGCGGGGCAGTACTTC.